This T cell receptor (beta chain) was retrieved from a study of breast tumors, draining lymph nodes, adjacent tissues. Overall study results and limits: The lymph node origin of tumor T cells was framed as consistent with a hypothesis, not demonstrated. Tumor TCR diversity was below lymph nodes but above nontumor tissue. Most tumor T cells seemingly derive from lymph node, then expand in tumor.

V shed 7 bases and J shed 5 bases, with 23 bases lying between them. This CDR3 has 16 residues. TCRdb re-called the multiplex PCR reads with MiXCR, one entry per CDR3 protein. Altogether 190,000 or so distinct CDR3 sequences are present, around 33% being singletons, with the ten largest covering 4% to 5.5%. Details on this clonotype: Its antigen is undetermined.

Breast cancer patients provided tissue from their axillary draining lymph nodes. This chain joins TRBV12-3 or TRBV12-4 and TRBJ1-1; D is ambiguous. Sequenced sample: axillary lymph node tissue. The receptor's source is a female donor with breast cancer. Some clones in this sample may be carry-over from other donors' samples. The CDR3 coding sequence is TGTGCCAGCACCCCGGACCGCAGAGCGATTGGGACTGAAGCTTTCTTT. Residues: CASTPDRRAIGTEAFF.